The 26 T cell receptor beta chains presented below share a single source sample, sequenced in a study of CD8 T cells in ankylosing spondylitis. The study's findings and limits: About 8 highly homologous variants made up a TCR beta motif, and this motif appeared characteristic of ankylosing spondylitis blood.

These receptors have no known antigen. TCRdb reprocessed the 5' RACE reads via MiXCR and lists one record per CDR3 protein. Of around 140,000 distinct CDR3 sequences in the sample, roughly 18% are singletons; the top ten hold 25% to 40%. The sequenced sample was blood, either unsorted or a sorted T cell fraction (not recorded which). The receptors derive from a male donor with ankylosing spondylitis.

The CDR3 loop is CASSGGVSYEQYF. In DNA, the CDR3 is TGCGCCAGCAGCGGCGGGGTCTCCTACGAGCAGTACTTC. V usage is TRBV5-1 and J usage is TRBJ2-7; D is perhaps TRBD2 (6 bases). V shed 4 bases and J shed 0 bases, with 8 bases lying between them. Germline V CDR1 and CDR2: SGHRS, YFSETQ. This CDR3 comprises 13 residues.

The chain couples TRBV18 to TRBJ2-5; D is ambiguous. The CDR3 is made up of 14 amino acids. CDR1 KGHSH and CDR2 LQKENI come from the germline V gene. Trimming pared 1 base from V and 5 bases from J, leaving 11 bases between. The CDR3 DNA reads TGTGCCAGCTCACCACGGGGAACCAGTGAGACCCAGTACTTC. It is translated as CASSPRGTSETQYF. The variable domain in full, with the rest retrieved from reference TRBV18 and TRBJ2-5, is NAGVMQNPRHLVRRRGQEARLRCSPMKGHSHVYWYRQLPEEGLKFMVYLQKENIIDESGMPKERFSAEFPKEGPSILRIQQVVRGDSAAYFCASSPRGTSETQYFGPGTRLLVL.

This chain connects TRBV27 to TRBJ2-5; 7 bases align to TRBD1. Looked up from germline, CDR1 is MNHEY and CDR2 is SMNVEV (reference sequence). The CDR3 spans 15 residues. V dropped 5 bases and J dropped 2; count of bases not matched to a gene: 8. CDR3 in DNA: TGTGCCAGCAGTGCCAACAGGGGACCTCAAGAGACCCAGTACTTC. Its protein product is CASSANRGPQETQYF.

This clonotype was seen a few times. The V call is TRBV2, the J call TRBJ2-7; D ambiguous. V lost 4 bases and J 3 bases, leaving 7 bases between the germline ends. This CDR3 comprises 12 residues. The germline gives CDR1 SNHLY, CDR2 FYNNEI. DNA for the CDR3: TGTGCCAGCAGTGGCAGTCTCTACGAGCAGTACTTC. Translation gives CASSGSLYEQYF.

This clonotype was seen a handful of times. The chain is built from TRBV9 and TRBJ2-3; the D gene is possibly TRBD2 (6 bases). This CDR3 is 14 amino acids long. Germline CDR1 and CDR2: SGDLS and YYNGEE. The V end was cut by 3 bases, the J end by 4 bases, with 12 bases between. The CDR3 DNA sequence: TGTGCCAGCAGCGCCGACGGAGGGGCAGATACGCAGTATTTT. This encodes CASSADGGADTQYF.

The V call is TRBV27, the J call TRBJ1-2; tentatively, D is TRBD1 (5 bases). V was trimmed by 5 bases and J by 7 bases, leaving 20 bases between them. This CDR3 is built from 15 residues. CDR1 is MNHEY and CDR2 is SMNVEV in the germline V gene (reference sequence). CDR3 sequence: CASSPGTAGGAGYTF. DNA for the CDR3: TGTGCCAGCAGTCCTGGGACTGCCGGCGGGGCTGGCTACACCTTC.

This sequence joins TRBV28 and TRBJ2-5; the D gene is possibly TRBD1 (6 bases). Germline CDR1 reads MDHEN; CDR2 reads SYDVKM. Trimming took 5 bases from V and 8 from J, leaving 18 bases between them. The CDR3 is made up of 14 amino acids. CDR3: CASSPEDRAGTQYF. The CDR3 DNA is TGTGCCAGCAGTCCTGAGGACAGAGCAGGTACCCAGTACTTC.

In its sample, this clonotype was seen a few times. Written as DNA, the CDR3 is TGCGCCAGCAGCCAAGGGGCAGGGGTAGTAGCACGTTCCCAAGAGACCCAGTACTTC. It translates to CASSQGAGVVARSQETQYF. This sequence joins TRBV4-3 and TRBJ2-5; weak D call: TRBD1 (6 bases). The CDR3 covers 19 residues. Germline-derived CDR1 and CDR2 are LGHNA and YSLEER. V shed 1 base and J shed 1 base, with 22 bases lying between them.

The CDR3 sequence: CASSEPPVAQQYF. The CDR3 nucleotides read TGTGCCAGCAGTGAACCCCCAGTGGCCCAGCAGTACTTC. The V call is TRBV6-1, the J call TRBJ2-7; no definite D call. Germline CDR1 is MNHNS and CDR2 is SASEGT. V lost 2 bases and J lost 8, with 13 bases in between. The CDR3 consists of 13 residues.

This clonotype was seen a few times. The rearrangement joins TRBV6-1 to TRBJ2-5; 7 nucleotides line up with TRBD1. Germline CDR1 reads MNHNS; CDR2 reads SASEGT. V lost 6 bases, J lost 1 base, and 5 bases stayed unmatched. CDR3 length: 14 residues. The CDR3 DNA sequence: TGTGCCAGCAGCACACAGGGGTCCCAAGAGACCCAGTACTTC. Encoded protein: CASSTQGSQETQYF.

This clonotype was found many times. The chain is built from TRBV11-1 and TRBJ2-1, with D possibly being TRBD2 (5 bases). V gave up 1 base and J gave up 0 bases, with 22 bases separating them. The germline gives CDR1 SGHAT, CDR2 FQDESV (reference sequence). The CDR3 contains 20 residues. CDR3 amino acids: CASSLVEGVSVMSSYNEQFF. Written as DNA, the CDR3 is TGTGCCAGCAGCTTAGTAGAGGGAGTGTCCGTTATGAGCTCCTACAATGAGCAGTTCTTC.

The J gene is TRBJ1-1, the V gene TRBV3-1, with a tentative D call TRBD1 (6 bases). Germline assignment: CDR1 LGHDT and CDR2 YNNKEL (reference sequence). There are 16 residues in the CDR3. V was clipped by 0 bases and J by 3 bases, with 14 bases between them. This chain's CDR3 is CASSQERGEWDTEAFF. CDR3 DNA: TGTGCCAGCAGCCAAGAAAGGGGGGAATGGGACACTGAAGCTTTCTTT. Supplemented by reference TRBV3-1 and TRBJ1-1, the full variable domain reads DTAVSQTPKYLVTQMGNDKSIKCEQNLGHDTMYWYKQDSKKFLKIMFSYNNKELIINETVPNRFSPKSPDKAHLNLHINSLELGDSAVYFCASSQERGEWDTEAFFGQGTRLTVV.

V gene TRBV4-2 combines with J gene TRBJ1-2; the D is unclear. The CDR3 runs 16 residues. Germline V gives CDR1 LGHNA, CDR2 YNFKEQ. Trimming stripped 0 bases from V and 2 bases from J, with 13 bases between. The CDR3: CASSQDAFGRNYGYTF. The CDR3 DNA is TGTGCCAGCAGCCAAGATGCCTTTGGGAGAAACTATGGCTACACCTTC.

This clonotype came up many times. This chain uses TRBV6-2 or TRBV6-3 with TRBJ1-1; D is ambiguous. The CDR3 has 12 amino acids. V lost 5 bases and J 8 bases, leaving 12 bases between the germline ends. Germline lookup yields CDR1 MNHEY and CDR2 SVGEGT. CDR3 bases: TGTGCCAGCAGTCAGACCAGCGTCGAAGCTTTCTTT. Amino acid sequence: CASSQTSVEAFF.

The chain recombines TRBV29-1 with TRBJ1-6; D gene ambiguous. There are 11 residues in the CDR3. CDR1 and CDR2 from the germline V gene are SQVTM and ANQGSEA. Trimming pared 3 bases from V and 15 bases from J, leaving 12 bases between. This CDR3 reads CSVEGRRGLHF. CDR3 nucleotides: TGCAGCGTTGAGGGCAGGCGGGGCCTCCACTTT.

A few counts support this clonotype. Possible read error: a much larger clone is one base away. The V call is TRBV2, the J call TRBJ2-1; D is unresolved. Trimming removed 6 bases from V and 4 bases from J, with 1 base in between. Germline lookup yields CDR1 SNHLY and CDR2 FYNNEI. The CDR3 is made up of 10 amino acids. Here the CDR3 reads CASRYNEQFF. The CDR3 nucleotides read TGTGCCAGCAGGTACAATGAGCAGTTCTTC.

In DNA, the CDR3 is TGTGCCAGCAGCCAAGAAGGCGGGAGATGGGATGAGCAGTTCTTC. It specifies CASSQEGGRWDEQFF. The chain carries TRBV3-1 and TRBJ2-1, with 7 bases matching TRBD2. Germline loops: CDR1 LGHDT, CDR2 YNNKEL (reference sequence). V shed 0 bases and J 8 bases; nucleotides not matched to a gene: 7. This CDR3 comprises 15 residues.

This clonotype was counted only a few times. V usage is TRBV7-2 and J usage is TRBJ2-3; D is unclear. The CDR3 covers 11 residues. Germline V gives CDR1 SGHTA, CDR2 FQGNSA. With 8 bases removed from V and 4 bases from J, the gap between germline ends came to 7 bases. As DNA, the CDR3 is TGTGCCAGCGCCACTCCAGATACGCAGTATTTT. Its translation: CASATPDTQYF.

This clonotype appeared a few times. The chain couples TRBV5-1 to TRBJ2-2; D gene uncertain. The CDR3 runs 16 residues. Germline lookup yields CDR1 SGHRS and CDR2 YFSETQ. V was pared by 4 bases and J by 4 bases, with 17 bases between. The CDR3 DNA is TGCGCCAGCAGCAACCTGATCTCCGGGTTCACCGGGGAGCTGTTTTTT. Translation gives CASSNLISGFTGELFF.

This clonotype was seen many times. The chain links TRBV5-5 to TRBJ2-1; D might be TRBD1 (6 bases). Germline loops: CDR1 SGHKS, CDR2 YYEKEE (reference sequence). The CDR3 is made up of 15 amino acids. Trimming removed 2 bases from V and 4 bases from J, with 13 bases in between. CDR3 sequence reads: CASSFWDITYNEQFF. The CDR3 nucleotides are TGTGCCAGCAGCTTCTGGGACATTACGTACAATGAGCAGTTCTTC.

This clonotype has at least ten counts. V gene TRBV15 combines with J gene TRBJ2-2; no clear D. The CDR3 loop spans 13 amino acids. From germline, CDR1 is LNHNV and CDR2 YYDKDF (reference sequence). The V gene lost 0 bases and the J gene lost 6 bases, with 5 bases spanning the gap. The CDR3 region is CATSRDLSGELFF. CDR3 in DNA: TGTGCCACCAGCAGAGACCTTTCCGGGGAGCTGTTTTTT.

The J gene is TRBJ2-1, the V gene TRBV20-1; 8 nucleotides line up with TRBD2. Trimming took 6 bases from V and 2 from J; bases not matched to a gene: 9. This CDR3 comprises 15 residues. Looked up from germline, CDR1 is DFQATT and CDR2 is SNEGSKA (reference sequence). The CDR3 loop reads CSAGPFSGTYNEQFF. The DNA of the CDR3 is TGCAGTGCGGGGCCCTTTAGCGGGACCTACAATGAGCAGTTCTTC.

This clonotype occurred a few times. The rearrangement links TRBV4-1 to TRBJ2-2, with 8 bases that match TRBD2. Germline CDR1 reads MGHRA; CDR2 reads YSYEKL. This CDR3 spans 15 amino acids. Trimming at V came to 0 bases and at J to 4 bases, leaving 1 base not matched to a gene. The CDR3 loop is CASSQEGLATGELFF. In DNA, the CDR3 is TGCGCCAGCAGCCAAGAAGGACTAGCCACCGGGGAGCTGTTTTTT.

This clonotype was counted between two and nine times. Germline and junction disagree at one end, which may indicate a read error. CDR3 residues: CASRLAGDGGFTDTQYF. CDR3 nucleotide sequence: TGTGCCAGCAGGTTAGCGGGAGATGGAGGGTTCACAGATACGCAGTATTTT. V gene TRBV12-3 or TRBV12-4 combines with J gene TRBJ2-3; 9 bases agree with TRBD2. The CDR3 is made up of 17 amino acids.

This clonotype has more than one count but fewer than ten. The rearrangement links TRBV29-1 to TRBJ1-1, with 7 nucleotides matching TRBD1. In germline, CDR1 is SQVTM, CDR2 ANQGSEA. The CDR3 is made up of 16 amino acids. V shed 5 bases and J 1 base; nucleotides not matched to a gene: 13. CDR3 in amino acids: CSVFFSGTAENTEAFF. Here the CDR3 DNA reads TGCAGCGTTTTTTTTTCGGGGACAGCCGAGAACACTGAAGCTTTCTTT.

This clonotype was counted only a few times. V gene TRBV27 combines with J gene TRBJ2-7, with D perhaps TRBD2 (6 bases). The V gene lost 0 bases and the J gene lost 3 bases, with 15 bases spanning the gap. Germline V CDR1 and CDR2: MNHEY, SMNVEV (reference sequence). The CDR3 length is 16 residues. CDR3 sequence reads: CASSLSPGVVHYEQYF. CDR3 bases: TGTGCCAGCAGTTTATCGCCGGGAGTAGTACACTACGAGCAGTACTTC.